This T cell receptor beta chain was documented in a study of cytomegalovirus exposure and HLA in healthy donors (dated by TCRdb to between 2016 and 2019). Looking at the study overall: In an earlier analysis of 587 of the donors, 276 Gb of sequence data and approximately 120 million unique TCR beta sequences from 150 million to 200 million T cells were reported. To predict cytomegalovirus infection status, the study combined high-throughput TCR immunosequencing, statistical association of individual TCRs with disease status, and machine learning. The genetic ancestry cluster associated with self-reported Caucasian donors included 81% of the approximately 430 genotyped donors. An early release that covered around 590 HLA-typed donors contained approximately 320 gigabases of sequencing data and tens of millions of unique TCR sequences. An earlier analysis of a few hundred of the donors applied high-throughput TCR beta sequencing to assess whether each TCR beta V gene segment acted as functional or pseudogenic. Class I and class II HLA loci were covered by the typing at four-digit resolution. Because of strong linkage in the cohort, four to six DR-DQ haplotypes were treated as single units for association and clustering. The study used immunosequencing to profile the T cell repertoires of approximately 630 subjects and linked those repertoires to cytomegalovirus serostatus. A later genetic analysis took genome-wide SNP genotypes for about 60% of the roughly 670 donors and used that subset as a discovery cohort. The aim of the study was to test whether cataloging public T cell receptors could identify signatures of past pathogen exposure. Every discovery cohort repertoire had been produced on one sequencing platform. Besides the first cohort of roughly 640 subjects, a separate validation cohort made up of 95 to 150 different subjects was used. The number of donors typed differed by locus, with about 620-630 for A, B, C, DRB1 and DQB1, around 560 for DQA1, 606 for DPA1, and some 440 for DPB1. Donor age, sex, ethnicity and CMV serostatus were compiled together with the repertoire data. To study patterns of TCR occurrence, a later analysis re-analyzed previously published TCR beta repertoires from 650 to 750 donors and added high-resolution HLA genotyping. On average, about 240,000 unique TCR beta nucleotide sequences were sequenced per donor among 398 genotyped donors of the cohort, with approximately 18% of those sequences being non-productive. Rather than using new phenotypic data, the later analysis identified candidate immune exposures from TCR beta sequences and from how often those sequences occurred across donors. Points the paper makes about the study in general: In vitro tests confirmed that a few of the cytomegalovirus-associated TCR beta chains recognize cytomegalovirus antigens. Linkage disequilibrium might explain the correlated functional status among segregating V segments, but an unknown experimental factor could not be ruled out. Because counts were too low, 15 to 20 rarely observed V segments, including chromosome 9 orphons, were excluded from the earlier analysis of 500 to 700 of the donors. Roughly uniform sequencing depth across donors was assumed in presence/absence analyses, although this assumption may not hold. In a later analysis, HLA-associated TCR beta chains showed more clonal expansion and lower generation probabilities than non-associated chains that were equally common. Immune exposure information for the cohort was limited to CMV serostatus. A further reported finding was that TCR beta sequences accurately predicted the HLA-A and HLA-B alleles for most subjects in the first cohort. Most CMV-associated TCR beta chains appeared to be HLA-restricted in a later analysis, and the HLA associations seemed to be driven largely by CMV exposure. A cluster of highly shared sequence variants was judged likely to represent a technical artifact of the sequencing pipeline. The study gave a list of about 160 TCR beta chains associated with cytomegalovirus. An earlier analysis of approximately 540 of the donors showed that most TCR beta V segments appeared in productive rearrangements either about 90% or about 30% of the time, which broadly matched IMGT annotations. In a later analysis, the rate of TCR association differed among HLA loci, with DRB1 alleles having the most associated TCRs and HLA-C alleles having the fewest. Some IMGT-functional V segments, including TRBV6-2 and TRBV6-3, could not be distinguished by the 87-base-pair reads and were therefore excluded. A later genetic analysis associated a missense DCLRE1C variant with V-gene and J-gene trimming of TCR beta chains, and an independent cohort replicated the association. HLA typing was unavailable for some donors at each locus, so association tests used only the typed subset. The classifier was reported to diagnose cytomegalovirus status with high specificity and sensitivity in both the original and validation cohorts. The authors suggested that the approach could potentially be generalized to other disease states and immunological phenotypes. Most TCR sequences were observed very rarely across donors, whereas some public TCRs were present in many individuals. When HLA alleles, especially DR and DQ, strongly co-occurred, TCR associations were difficult to assign to individual alleles. According to a later genetic analysis, donors in an Asian-associated ancestry cluster had fewer N-insertions in productive TCRs than the roughly 670-donor mean. A later analysis reported that several top co-occurrence clusters appeared linked to parvovirus B19, influenza, CMV and Epstein-Barr virus. In this cohort, only TCR beta chains were sequenced, and detectable features were limited by the absence of alpha or paired-chain data. In a later analysis, 16,951 TCR beta sequences were associated with specific HLA alleles at a false discovery rate of 0.05.

On this clone: Its antigen is still unknown. No base quality information exists; no much larger clone differs at one position.

The CDR1 and CDR2 encoded by the germline V gene are MGHDK and SYGVNS. V lost 5 bases and J lost 6 bases; the stretch between them is 21 bases long. Inclusive of the bounding cysteine and phenylalanine, the CDR3 is 16 residues long. Solely the CDR3 DNA is kept, with 48 bases framed from the first base. In total, about 650 healthy bone marrow donors made up the cohort. At the time of sampling, all cohort members were nominally healthy, though unrecorded immune exposures were likely present. The donor tested CMV seronegative and was one of the 352 seronegative cohort members. Each donor provided a peripheral blood sample, and peripheral blood mononuclear cells were used for TCR beta sequencing. Genomic DNA was extracted from the blood cell samples with the Qiagen DNeasy Blood Extraction Kit. Libraries were constructed by the immunoSEQ multiplex PCR assay. For the multiplex PCR, a mixture combining 60 forward primers for TCR Vbeta segments and 13 reverse primers for TCR Jbeta segments was used. Amplification of the CDR3 region of rearranged TCR beta genes was performed with a multiplex PCR assay on genomic DNA. The amplified TCR beta libraries were sequenced on the Illumina HiSeq System as 87-base-pair reads. The paper's data handling went like this. A later analysis counted about 80 million unique TCR beta chains across the roughly 700 repertoires, and roughly 10 million of these chains were shared by at least two donors. To remove PCR and sequencing errors, raw reads were error-corrected and collapsed into unique sequences using a nearest-neighbor algorithm that merged closely related sequences. To assign V, D and J gene segments, CDR3 sequences were aligned to IMGT reference sequences. For a sequence to be retained, a match of at least six nucleotides was required to both a V gene segment and a J gene segment. Rearrangements were classified as productive when the CDR3 lacked stop codons and remained in frame with V and J, and all other rearrangements were classified as non-productive. Following IMGT convention, CDR3 was defined as the stretch from the second conserved V-encoded cysteine up to the conserved J-encoded phenylalanine. Sequences without an unambiguous match to a single V gene segment were excluded from the earlier analysis of 500 to 700 of the donors. An earlier analysis of approximately 590 of the donors classified V segments as functional when productive rearrangements were above 56.7% and as segregating when the standard deviation between donors was above 5%. A statistical classification framework was developed to diagnose cytomegalovirus status using the catalog of TCR beta chain sequences. V and J gene assignment, in a later analysis, came from comparing TCR nucleotide sequences with IMGT/GENE-DB human TR gene sequences. The TCRdist pipeline was used in a later analysis to assign CDR3 sequences and most-parsimonious VDJ recombination scenarios. In a later analysis, each TCR beta chain was defined by its CDR3 amino acid sequence together with its V-gene family, and reads without a unique V-gene family were excluded. A later analysis removed 592 highly shared, low-generation-probability nucleotide sequences to deal with suspected cross-contamination and a sequencing artifact. In a later analysis, a clonal expansion index for each public chain was calculated from normalized within-repertoire ranks of inferred template counts. In a later analysis, generation probabilities were computed using a VDJ recombination model fitted to out-of-frame rearrangements, and the results were checked against IGoR. In a later analysis, hypergeometric tests were used to score TCR-TCR, TCR-HLA and TCR-CMV co-occurrence, with a repertoire-size bias correction applied to TCR pairs. A later analysis estimated false discovery rates by permuting HLA or CMV assignments 20 times. In a later analysis, co-occurring TCRs were grouped with DBSCAN, and TCRdist sequence similarity was added when clustering was performed within HLA-allele-positive subsets. Repertoires with fewer than 30,000 or more than 120,000 public chains, plus five repertoires with anomalous nucleotide sharing, were excluded from co-occurrence clustering. Held by TCRdb, this immuneACCESS table contains in-frame sequences only and omits some clones. Under half of the omission traces to an unresolved V gene where checked; the cause of the rest is unknown. V, J and clone size were drawn from that table, and D and trimming were deduced from the DNA. For this sample the table gives 130,000 or so clones, of which 70% to 80% were detected only once. Approximately 1.5% of the sample comes from the top ten.

Sequencing used PBMCs. The V and J segments used are TRBV25-1 and TRBJ2-3; TRBD2 could be the D gene, as 5 bases match. The TCR sequence derives from a female donor in good health and CMV-seronegative. The CDR3 has the sequence CASSSARGERPDTQYF. The bases are TGTGCCAGCAGTTCAGCCCGGGGAGAACGGCCCGATACGCAGTATTTT.